In this sample, the clone carrying this T cell receptor beta chain turned up many times. The antigen remains unidentified. The data belong to a study of CD8 T cells in ankylosing spondylitis. The CDR3 runs to 15 residues. Germline CDR1 and CDR2: SGHRS and YFSETQ. Trimming shortened V by 3 bases and J by 10 bases, and 17 bases separated the two germline ends. Points from the study as a whole: A motif in TCR beta, a set of about 8 highly homologous variants, appeared characteristic of ankylosing spondylitis blood.

TCRdb re-called the 5' RACE reads through MiXCR, storing one row per CDR3 protein. The table includes some 140,000 distinct CDR3 sequences, approximately 7.4% detected once. V gene TRBV5-1 combines with J gene TRBJ1-6; D may be TRBD1 (5 bases). The sequencing sample was made of blood, either unsorted or a sorted T cell fraction (not recorded which). The receptor was isolated from a female donor with ankylosing spondylitis or in good health (not recorded which). CDR3 region: CASSWGLRSESPLHF. CDR3 in DNA: TGCGCCAGCAGCTGGGGGTTGAGATCCGAATCACCCCTCCACTTT.